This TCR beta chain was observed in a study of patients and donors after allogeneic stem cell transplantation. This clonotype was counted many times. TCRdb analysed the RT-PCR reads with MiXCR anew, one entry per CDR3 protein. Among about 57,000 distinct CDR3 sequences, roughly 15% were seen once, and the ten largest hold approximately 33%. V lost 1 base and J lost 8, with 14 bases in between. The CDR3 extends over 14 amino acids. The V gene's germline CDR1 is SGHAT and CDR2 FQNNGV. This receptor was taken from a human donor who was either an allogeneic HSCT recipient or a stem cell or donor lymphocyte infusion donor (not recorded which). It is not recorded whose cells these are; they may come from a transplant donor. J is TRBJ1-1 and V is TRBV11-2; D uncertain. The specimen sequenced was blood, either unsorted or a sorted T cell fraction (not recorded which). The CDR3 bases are TGTGCCAGCAGCTTAGCTCCGTGGGATTTGGAAGCTTTCTTT. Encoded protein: CASSLAPWDLEAFF.